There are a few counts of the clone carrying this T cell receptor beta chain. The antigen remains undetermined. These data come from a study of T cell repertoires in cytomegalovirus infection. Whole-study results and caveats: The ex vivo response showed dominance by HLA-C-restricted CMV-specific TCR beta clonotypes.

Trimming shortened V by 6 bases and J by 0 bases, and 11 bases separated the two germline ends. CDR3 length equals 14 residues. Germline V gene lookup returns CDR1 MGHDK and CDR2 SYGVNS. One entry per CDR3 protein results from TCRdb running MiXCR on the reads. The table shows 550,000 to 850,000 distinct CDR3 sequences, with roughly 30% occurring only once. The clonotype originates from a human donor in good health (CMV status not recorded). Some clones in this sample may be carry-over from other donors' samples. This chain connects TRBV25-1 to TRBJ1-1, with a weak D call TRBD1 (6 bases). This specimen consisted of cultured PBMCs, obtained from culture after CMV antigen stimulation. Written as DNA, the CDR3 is TGTGCCAGCAGAGACCACAGGGTGAACACTGAAGCTTTCTTT. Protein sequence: CASRDHRVNTEAFF.